This passage covers 4 T cell receptor beta chains from one sample sequenced in a study of response to subunit inactivated influenza vaccine. TCRdb recomputed calls from the RT-PCR reads with MiXCR, one row per CDR3 protein. The sample has about 150,000 distinct CDR3 sequences, around a tenth seen once. Material: CD8+ T cells sorted from PBMCs, obtained roughly 24 months after vaccination. These receptors were taken from a man aged 45 to 70 who received an inactivated influenza vaccine.

The DNA for the CDR3 is TGTGCCAGCAGTTTCGCAACTAGCGGGGCTCCTAACAATGAGCAGTTCTTC. It is translated as CASSFATSGAPNNEQFF. V is TRBV28 and J is TRBJ2-1, with 10 bases matching TRBD2. The CDR3 has 17 residues. From germline, CDR1 is MDHEN and CDR2 SYDVKM. V lost 3 bases to trimming and J lost 5 bases; unmatched junction nucleotides: 10.

This clonotype was seen repeatedly, ten times or more. V gene TRBV20-1 combines with J gene TRBJ2-4; D may correspond to TRBD1 or TRBD2 (5 bases each). Between the trimmed V and J ends, which lost 6 bases and 2 bases, there was a span of 14 bases. The CDR3 spans 14 residues. CDR1 and CDR2 (germline): DFQATT, SNEGSKA (reference sequence). The CDR3: CSARDLSPKNIQYF. CDR3 DNA sequence: TGCAGTGCCCGGGACCTGTCTCCCAAAAACATTCAGTACTTC.

The V gene is TRBV24-1, the J gene TRBJ2-3, with no clear D. The CDR3 spans 13 residues. Trimming pared 4 bases from V and 10 bases from J, leaving 14 bases between. From germline, CDR1 is KGHDR and CDR2 SFDVKD. The CDR3 DNA follows: TGTGCCACCAGTGACTCCGGACGCGTGGCGCAGTATTTT. This encodes CATSDSGRVAQYF.

This clonotype was observed at least ten times. The chain combines TRBV5-4 with TRBJ2-2; tentatively, D is TRBD2 (6 bases). CDR1 is SGHNT, CDR2 YYREEE, per germline (reference sequence). The V and J ends lost 2 bases and 6 bases respectively, with 17 bases between them. The CDR3 runs to 16 residues. CDR3 DNA: TGTGCCAGCAGCTTCGGTAGACTAGGAGGCTCCGGGGAGCTGTTTTTT. As protein: CASSFGRLGGSGELFF. The full variable domain, completed using reference TRBV5-4 and TRBJ2-2, is ETGVTQSPTHLIKTRGQQVTLRCSSQSGHNTVSWYQQALGQGPQFIFQYYREEENGRGNFPPRFSGLQFPNYSSELNVNALELDDSALYLCASSFGRLGGSGELFFGEGSRLTVL.